This T cell receptor beta chain came from a study of blood T cell repertoires in COVID-19. Libraries were prepared by immunoSEQ multiplex PCR; TCRdb keeps only in-frame clonotypes and omits some of them. This sample carries 20,000 to 30,000 clones, around 83% of them seen once, and the ten largest clones take about 9.4%. The CDR3 totals 15 residues. With V trimmed by 4 bases and J by 9 bases, 9 bases remained unmatched. Germline V CDR1 and CDR2: MNHEY, SVGAGI. The chain carries TRBV6-5 and TRBJ1-6; 7 bases agree with TRBD1. Sample: peripheral blood. This receptor was taken from a human donor in a cohort sampled during active COVID-19. The CDR3 sequence is CASSLSRDSTSPLHF. As DNA, the CDR3 is TGTGCCAGCAGTTTATCTCGGGACAGCACTTCACCCCTCCACTTT.